This T cell receptor (beta chain) was identified in a study of blood T cells in healthy people across ages. Study-level findings and limits: Unknown CMV status may confound age-related changes in expanded clones.

Germline CDR1 is ENHRY and CDR2 is SYGVKD. The germline V and J ends were trimmed by 11 bases and 5 bases, with 13 bases remaining between them. This CDR3 region has 12 residues. Donor samples were obtained from healthy Caucasian individuals from Russia, aged about 6 to 90. Total RNA was extracted at no less than 5 micrograms per sample. Then a second PCR, running roughly 6 to 11 cycles, was carried out with a sample-barcoded 5' primer and a J-beta primer mix. TCRdb ran MiXCR on the 5' RACE reads and lists one entry per CDR3 protein. The sample shows about a million distinct CDR3 sequences, roughly 47% of them seen only once. Turning to this clonotype: Its antigen remains unidentified.

The sequenced sample consisted of blood. The receptor was derived from a woman aged 55-70 years in good health. The gene calls are TRBV10-3 and TRBJ2-1; no clear D gene. The CDR3 DNA is TGTGCCTCTGAGACGTCAAACAATGAGCAGTTCTTC. The encoded protein is CASETSNNEQFF.